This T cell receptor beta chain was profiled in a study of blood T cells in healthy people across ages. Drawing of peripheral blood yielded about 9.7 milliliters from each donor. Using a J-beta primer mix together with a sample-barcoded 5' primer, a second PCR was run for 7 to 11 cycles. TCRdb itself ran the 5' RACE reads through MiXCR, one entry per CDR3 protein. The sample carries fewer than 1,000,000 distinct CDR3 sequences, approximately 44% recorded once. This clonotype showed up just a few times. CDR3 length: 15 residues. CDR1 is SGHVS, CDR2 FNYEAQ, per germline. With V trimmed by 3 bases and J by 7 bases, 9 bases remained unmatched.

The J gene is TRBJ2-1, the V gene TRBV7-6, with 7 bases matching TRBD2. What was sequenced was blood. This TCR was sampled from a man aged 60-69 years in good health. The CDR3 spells CASSFFGTMINEQFF. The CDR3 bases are TGTGCCAGCAGCTTCTTCGGGACTATGATAAATGAGCAGTTCTTC.